This TCR beta chain originates from a study of cytomegalovirus exposure and HLA in healthy donors. Profiled with immunoSEQ multiplex PCR; TCRdb holds only in-frame clones, not every one. The sample lists roughly 310,000 clones, approximately 88% occurring once. In germline, CDR1 is SGHTA, CDR2 FQGNSA. The J segment lost 6 bases and the V segment lost 4 bases, leaving 9 bases of the junction unmatched. There are 15 residues in the CDR3. Sample: PBMCs. The sequence was obtained from a man in his thirties or forties in good health and CMV-seronegative. The rearrangement uses TRBV7-2 and TRBJ2-7; 10 bases are shared with TRBD1. The CDR3 loop is CASSYRQGAPFEQYF. CDR3 coding DNA: TGTGCCAGCAGCTACAGACAGGGGGCGCCTTTCGAGCAGTACTTC.